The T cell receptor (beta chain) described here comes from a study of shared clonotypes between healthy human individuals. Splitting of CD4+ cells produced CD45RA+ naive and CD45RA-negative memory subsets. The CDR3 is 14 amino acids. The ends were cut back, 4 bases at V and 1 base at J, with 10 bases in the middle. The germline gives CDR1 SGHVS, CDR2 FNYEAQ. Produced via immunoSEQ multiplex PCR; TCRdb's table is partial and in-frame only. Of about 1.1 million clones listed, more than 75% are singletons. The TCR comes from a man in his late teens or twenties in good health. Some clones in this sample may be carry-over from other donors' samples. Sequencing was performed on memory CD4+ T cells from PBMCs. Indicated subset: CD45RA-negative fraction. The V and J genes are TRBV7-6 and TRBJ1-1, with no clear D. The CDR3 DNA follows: TGTGCCAGCAGCTACACTGGCGGGAACACTGAAGCTTTCTTT. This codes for CASSYTGGNTEAFF.